These 26 T cell receptor beta chains came from one sample sequenced in a study of T cell responses to AZD1222 COVID-19 vaccine (dated by TCRdb to the early 2020s). The sample's time point, from its label and the paper: about 28 days (+/-7) after the second vaccine dose. The receptor library was made with the immunoSEQ multiplex PCR assay. TCRdb obtained this table from immuneACCESS and retained in-frame rearrangements with V and J assigned. These tables miss some clones; where compared with another copy, unresolved V genes account for less than half of the shortfall, and the remainder is unexplained. Recorded for this sample are about 120,000 clones; approximately 90% of them occurred a single time. Less than 4% of the sample lies in the top ten. The sample in question was peripheral blood, obtained 28 days after the second AZD1222 dose. These receptors originate from an adult who received the AZD1222 COVID-19 vaccine.

The V gene is TRBV5-1, the J gene TRBJ2-7; 7 bases are shared with TRBD1. Germline CDR1 reads SGHRS; CDR2 reads YFSETQ. The CDR3 length is 13 residues. V dropped 5 bases and J dropped 2; count of bases not matched to a gene: 4. CDR3 DNA sequence: TGCGCCAGCAGAACCGGGACAGCCTACGAGCAGTACTTC. Translated, it gives CASRTGTAYEQYF.

The V and J genes are TRBV24-1 and TRBJ2-3; either TRBD1 or TRBD2 may supply D (5 bases each). The germline V gene has CDR1 KGHDR and CDR2 SFDVKD. The V end lost 4 bases, the J end lost 2 bases, and 6 bases lay between the germline ends. This CDR3 contains 13 residues. CDR3 sequence (DNA): TGTGCCACCAGTGACGGGGCCACAGATACGCAGTATTTT. Protein product: CATSDGATDTQYF.

The chain combines TRBV9 with TRBJ2-1; 10 nucleotides line up with TRBD2. V lost 0 bases, J lost 3 bases, and 0 bases stayed unmatched. This CDR3 comprises 15 residues. Germline V gene lookup returns CDR1 SGDLS and CDR2 YYNGEE. The CDR3 loop is CASSVGLAGYNEQFF. The CDR3 nucleotides read TGTGCCAGCAGCGTAGGACTAGCGGGCTACAATGAGCAGTTCTTC. Together with reference TRBV9 and TRBJ2-1, the CDR3 gives the full variable domain: DSGVTQTPKHLITATGQRVTLRCSPRSGDLSVYWYQQSLDQGLQFLIQYYNGEERAKGNILERFSAQQFPDLHSELNLSSLELGDSALYFCASSVGLAGYNEQFFGPGTRLTVL.

The chain combines TRBV2 with TRBJ1-3; D is ambiguous. Germline CDR1 and CDR2: SNHLY and FYNNEI. CDR3 size: 16 residues. Trimming pared 4 bases from V and 0 bases from J, leaving 13 bases between. CDR3 in DNA: TGTGCCAGCAGTGCGCAGGCAATGAGCTCTGGAAACACCATATATTTT. Translating gives CASSAQAMSSGNTIYF.

The genes are TRBV27 and TRBJ1-5; D possibly corresponds to TRBD1 (5 bases). CDR1 and CDR2 (germline): MNHEY, SMNVEV (reference sequence). The CDR3 spans 15 residues. V was pared by 3 bases and J by 7 bases, with 16 bases between. The CDR3 region has the DNA TGTGCCAGCAGTTTGGGGCCCGTGTTAGGGCAGCCCCAGCATTTT. Translation gives CASSLGPVLGQPQHF.

The gene calls are TRBV5-6 and TRBJ1-1; the D gene is possibly TRBD1 (6 bases). This CDR3 contains 12 residues. V lost 4 bases, J lost 10 bases, and 14 bases lay in between. Germline CDR1 and CDR2: SGHDT and YYEEEE. The CDR3 spells CASSPRRGGAFF. The CDR3, as DNA: TGTGCCAGCAGCCCGCGTCGAGGGGGAGCTTTCTTT.

The V gene is TRBV28, the J gene TRBJ1-6; possible D gene TRBD1, 5 bases. Germline-derived CDR1 and CDR2 are MDHEN and SYDVKM. The CDR3 consists of 14 residues. Trimming removed 3 bases from V and 6 bases from J, with 9 bases in between. The CDR3 loop is CASSLGGSNSPLHF. The CDR3 DNA follows: TGTGCCAGCAGTTTGGGGGGAAGTAATTCACCCCTCCACTTT.

This chain joins TRBV3-1 (or the pseudogene TRBV3-2) and TRBJ1-1; TRBD1 agrees at 7 bases. The germline CDR1 and CDR2 sequences are LGHDT and YNNKEL (reference sequence). The V segment lost 6 bases and the J segment 4 bases; nucleotides outside the gene matches: 5. The CDR3 loop spans 13 amino acids. The CDR3 protein is CASSLRGSTEAFF. Here the CDR3 DNA reads TGTGCCAGCAGTCTCAGGGGGAGCACTGAAGCTTTCTTT.

V usage is TRBV19 and J usage is TRBJ1-5; tentatively, D is TRBD1 (6 bases). The germline gives CDR1 LNHDA, CDR2 SQIVND (reference sequence). V lost 5 bases and J lost 3, with 11 bases in between. The CDR3 has 14 residues. The CDR3 coding sequence is TGTGCCAGTAGTCCCGGGACACTCAATCAGCCCCAGCATTTT. It yields the protein CASSPGTLNQPQHF.

The chain joins TRBV9 to TRBJ2-1; TRBD2 agrees at 8 bases. The ends lost 4 bases at V and 0 bases at J; junction bases unmatched: 9. The germline gives CDR1 SGDLS, CDR2 YYNGEE. The CDR3 totals 17 residues. CDR3 in DNA: TGTGCCAGCAGCCGACGGAGCGGGGGAAGCTCCTACAATGAGCAGTTCTTC. It yields the protein CASSRRSGGSSYNEQFF.

As for this clone: Relative to the germline gene, one junction end is altered; a read error may explain this. The chain has TRBV12-3 or TRBV12-4 and TRBJ2-5; D unclear. This CDR3 comprises 12 residues. CDR3 loop: CASSRRYSAMHF. CDR3 nucleotides: TGTGCCAGCAGCCGAAGGTACAGCGCTATGCACTTC.

This rearrangement joins TRBV7-2 to TRBJ1-1; no clear D. Trimming stripped 5 bases from V and 2 bases from J, with 12 bases between. This CDR3 contains 14 residues. The germline V gene encodes CDR1 SGHTA and CDR2 FQGNSA. This CDR3 reads CASSPDRVNTEAFF. In nucleotides, the CDR3 is TGTGCCAGCAGCCCAGACCGGGTTAACACTGAAGCTTTCTTT.

The chain carries TRBV6-2 or TRBV6-3 and TRBJ1-5; 8 bases match TRBD1. The germline V gene has CDR1 MNHEY and CDR2 SVGEGT. With 5 bases clipped from V and 7 bases from J, the junction kept 10 bases outside the gene matches. The CDR3 totals 15 residues. DNA for the CDR3: TGTGCCAGCAGTCCACCGGGACAGGTAGAACAGCCCCAGCATTTT. Its translation: CASSPPGQVEQPQHF.

This chain connects TRBV29-1 to TRBJ1-1; 9 bases fit TRBD1. The V gene end was trimmed by 6 bases and the J gene end by 0 bases; junction bases not matched to a gene: 5. CDR1 and CDR2 from the germline V gene are SQVTM and ANQGSEA. The CDR3 contains 14 residues. This chain's CDR3 is CSVTGGALNTEAFF. The CDR3 DNA follows: TGCAGCGTCACAGGGGGCGCATTGAACACTGAAGCTTTCTTT.

This clone came up many times. The gene calls are TRBV19 and TRBJ2-7; D gene uncertain. This CDR3 has 14 amino acids. The V and J ends lost 3 bases and 2 bases respectively, with 11 bases between them. The germline V gene has CDR1 LNHDA and CDR2 SQIVND (reference sequence). The CDR3 spells CASSMIHTAYEQYF. Here the CDR3 DNA reads TGTGCCAGTAGTATGATTCACACAGCCTACGAGCAGTACTTC.

This clone is a singleton in its sample. The chain employs TRBV29-1 and TRBJ2-5; 8 nucleotides match TRBD1. This CDR3 has 14 residues. The V segment lost 6 bases and the J segment 2 bases; nucleotides outside the gene matches: 8. Germline loops: CDR1 SQVTM, CDR2 ANQGSEA. CDR3: CSVVADRAQETQYF. The DNA of the CDR3 is TGCAGCGTCGTAGCGGACAGGGCTCAAGAGACCCAGTACTTC.

The CDR3, as DNA: TGCAGTGCTAGATACGGTCAGCCCCAGCATTTT. It is translated as CSARYGQPQHF. The chain couples TRBV20-1 to TRBJ1-5; D is ambiguous. V gave up 2 bases and J gave up 6 bases, with 5 bases separating them. The CDR3 loop spans 11 amino acids. Germline V CDR1 and CDR2: DFQATT, SNEGSKA (reference sequence).

The gene calls are TRBV3-1 (or the pseudogene TRBV3-2) and TRBJ2-7; 12 positions agree with TRBD2. Trimming removed 3 bases from V and 2 bases from J; junction bases left unmatched: 2. There are 15 residues in the CDR3. Germline V gene data show CDR1 as LGHDT and CDR2 as YNNKEL (reference sequence). CDR3 loop: CASSQTSGGTYEQYF. Written as DNA, the CDR3 is TGTGCCAGCAGCCAGACTAGCGGGGGTACCTACGAGCAGTACTTC.

This clone was seen only a few times. This chain links TRBV19 with TRBJ1-2; D gene ambiguous. CDR3 size: 13 residues. Germline lookup yields CDR1 LNHDA and CDR2 SQIVND (reference sequence). The V end lost 6 bases, the J end lost 3 bases, and 11 bases lay between the germline ends. CDR3 protein: CASRERGDYGYTF. The CDR3 coding sequence is TGTGCCAGTAGGGAGCGGGGAGACTATGGCTACACCTTC.

V and J are TRBV7-9 and TRBJ1-5; D is unresolved. CDR1 is SEHNR and CDR2 is FQNEAQ in the germline V gene (reference sequence). CDR3 length equals 15 residues. Trimming stripped 5 bases from V and 3 bases from J, with 14 bases between. CDR3 in DNA: TGTGCCAGCAGCCTAGACGGCCTGAACAATCAGCCCCAGCATTTT. Translating gives CASSLDGLNNQPQHF.

In its sample, this clone was seen once. The chain has TRBV3-1 (or the pseudogene TRBV3-2) and TRBJ2-7; TRBD2 agrees at 7 bases. The CDR3 is made up of 15 amino acids. Germline lookup yields CDR1 LGHDT and CDR2 YNNKEL (reference sequence). V dropped 1 base and J dropped 2; count of bases not matched to a gene: 5. The CDR3 region is CASSQVGSGAYEQYF. The CDR3, as DNA: TGTGCCAGCAGCCAAGTCGGCAGCGGGGCCTACGAGCAGTACTTC.

In DNA, the CDR3 is TGTGCCAGCAGCTTACCGGTGACAGGGCTCGGTTCGGATGGCTACACCTTC. Translated: CASSLPVTGLGSDGYTF. This rearrangement joins TRBV7-8 to TRBJ1-2; 7 bases are shared with TRBD1. In germline, CDR1 is SGHVS, CDR2 FQNEAQ. The ends lost 2 bases at V and 6 bases at J; junction bases unmatched: 15. The CDR3 loop spans 17 amino acids.

The chain couples TRBV7-2 to TRBJ2-3; TRBD2 might be the D (5 bases). The V end lost 3 bases, the J end lost 2 bases, and 21 bases lay between the germline ends. Germline V lookup: CDR1 SGHTA, CDR2 FQGNSA. The CDR3 runs 18 residues. CDR3 coding DNA: TGTGCCAGCAGCTTGGAACAGCCGAGGGTAAACCCCACAGATACGCAGTATTTT. Its protein is CASSLEQPRVNPTDTQYF.

This rearrangement joins TRBV7-9 to TRBJ1-5, with TRBD1 identical over 8 bases. Germline V gene data show CDR1 as SEHNR and CDR2 as FQNEAQ (reference sequence). CDR3 length: 17 amino acids. J gave up 4 bases and V 0 bases, and 8 bases lay outside the gene matches. The CDR3 sequence is CASSLALGTGLNQPQHF. The CDR3 DNA is TGTGCCAGCAGCTTAGCCCTTGGGACAGGCCTAAATCAGCCCCAGCATTTT.

This chain connects TRBV3-1 (or the pseudogene TRBV3-2) to TRBJ2-6, with D perhaps TRBD2 (5 bases). V lost 4 bases and J lost 2, with 9 bases in between. The CDR3 is made up of 15 amino acids. Germline CDR1 is LGHDT and CDR2 is YNNKEL (reference sequence). The CDR3 loop is CASSLSGAGANVLTF. The CDR3 region has the DNA TGTGCCAGCAGCCTCTCCGGGGCTGGGGCCAACGTCCTGACTTTC.

This clone was observed a single time. The gene calls are TRBV27 and TRBJ2-3, with TRBD2 identical over 8 bases. CDR3 length: 14 amino acids. Germline-derived CDR1 and CDR2 are MNHEY and SMNVEV (reference sequence). J gave up 0 bases and V 8 bases, and 4 bases lay outside the gene matches. The CDR3 bases are TGTGCCAGCGCGGGAGGCTCTAGCACAGATACGCAGTATTTT. Its protein product is CASAGGSSTDTQYF.